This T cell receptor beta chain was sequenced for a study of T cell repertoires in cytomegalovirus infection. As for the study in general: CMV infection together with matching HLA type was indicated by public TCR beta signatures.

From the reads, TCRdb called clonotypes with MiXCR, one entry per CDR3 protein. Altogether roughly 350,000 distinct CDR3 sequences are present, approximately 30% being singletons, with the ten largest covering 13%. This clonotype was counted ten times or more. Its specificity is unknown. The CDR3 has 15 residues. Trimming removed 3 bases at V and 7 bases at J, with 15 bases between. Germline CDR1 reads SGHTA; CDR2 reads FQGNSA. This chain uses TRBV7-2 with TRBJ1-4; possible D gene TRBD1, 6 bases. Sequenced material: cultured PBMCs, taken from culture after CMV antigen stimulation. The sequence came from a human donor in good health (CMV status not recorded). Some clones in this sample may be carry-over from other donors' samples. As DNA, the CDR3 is TGTGCCAGCAGCTTGGGGCCCATAGGGGGTGAAAAACTGTTTTTT. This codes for CASSLGPIGGEKLFF.